This record looks at one T cell receptor (beta chain) sequence and its context. How the authors handled the data: It was from reference gene primer amplification that nucleated cell counts were estimated. Repertoires were generated with immunoSEQ multiplex PCR, while TCRdb's copy carries only in-frame clones and drops some. The DNA gave D and trimming, while V, J and clone size come from that table. This sample has roughly 280,000 clones; 86% occur once, and the top ten carry less than 4.5%. These data are taken from a study of blood T cell repertoires in COVID-19. The junction had 3 bases not matched to a gene; V was cut back by 2 bases and J by 4 bases. CDR3 length equals 15 residues. The germline gives CDR1 MNHEY, CDR2 SVGAGI.

V and J are TRBV6-5 and TRBJ2-1, with TRBD2 matching over 9 bases. Sequenced sample: peripheral blood. The clonotype was recovered from a young man with active or convalescent COVID-19. The CDR3, as DNA: TGTGCCAGCAGTTACGCCCTAGCGGGATACAATGAGCAGTTCTTC. This codes for CASSYALAGYNEQFF.